This T cell receptor (beta chain) stems from a study of spatial heterogeneity in lung cancer. Study-level background: The study consistently detected more beta-chain than alpha-chain sequences. Each unique TCR and UMI combination was seen more than ten times on average in raw reads.

A distinct unique molecular identifier was carried by each TCR cDNA molecule. MiXCR, applied by TCRdb to the 5' RACE reads, yields one record per CDR3 protein. The sample lists roughly 3,700 distinct CDR3 sequences; about 30% were seen once. The time point here: sample taken at primary tumor resection. The study sequenced unsorted whole RNA from tumor, nontumor lung or frozen PBMC. The cohort: 70 to 75 early-stage, untreated non-small cell lung cancer patients. The CDR3 runs 13 residues. Trimming stripped 11 bases from V and 4 bases from J, with 17 bases between. Germline V gene sequence: CDR1 ENHRY, CDR2 SYGVKD. This clonotype is deemed medium-sized.

The specimen was normal lung tissue next to the tumor, collected at surgery. The rearrangement joins TRBV10-3 to TRBJ1-1, with a weak D call TRBD1 (5 bases). This TCR came from a male donor with early-stage non-small cell lung cancer. CDR3 in amino acids: CAFRREGGTEAFF. The CDR3, as DNA: TGTGCCTTCCGCAGGGAAGGAGGCACTGAAGCTTTCTTT.